What follows are 9 T cell receptor beta chains derived from one specimen sequenced in a study of cytomegalovirus exposure and HLA in healthy donors (dated by TCRdb to the late 2010s). Library preparation was by the immunoSEQ multiplex PCR assay. A mixture of 60 forward primers for TCR Vbeta segments and 13 reverse primers for TCR Jbeta segments was used in the multiplex PCR. The table was pulled from immuneACCESS by TCRdb, which kept in-frame rearrangements only. Such tables lose some clones; where checked, under half of the loss comes from unresolved V genes, and the rest has no known cause. The sample table shows under 200,000 clones, and 80% to 85% are seen once. The ten largest make up 1.7% of the sample. Sequenced sample: PBMCs. Receptors originate from a woman younger than 30 in good health and CMV-seronegative.

This clone is a singleton in its sample. The rearrangement joins TRBV4-1 to TRBJ2-5; 11 bases agree with TRBD2. The V segment lost 4 bases and the J segment 2 bases; nucleotides outside the gene matches: 3. This CDR3 has 15 residues. Germline V lookup: CDR1 MGHRA, CDR2 YSYEKL. CDR3 protein: CASSLAGGRQETQYF. The DNA for the CDR3 is TGCGCCAGCAGCCTAGCGGGAGGGCGTCAAGAGACCCAGTACTTC.

This chain links TRBV2 with TRBJ2-3, with D possibly matching TRBD2 (6 bases). V lost 5 bases, J lost 1 base, and 16 bases lay in between. The CDR3 sequence is 16 residues long. Germline V gene data show CDR1 as SNHLY and CDR2 as FYNNEI. The CDR3 reads CASSPSSGSRTDTQYF. The CDR3 coding sequence is TGTGCCAGCAGTCCGAGTAGCGGATCCCGCACAGATACGCAGTATTTT.

The V call is TRBV13, the J call TRBJ2-5; TRBD2 agrees at 7 bases. Near its end, the DNA agrees better with TRBJ2-7, so the J call may be wrong. The CDR3 extends over 13 amino acids. Germline loops: CDR1 PRHDT, CDR2 FYEKMQ (reference sequence). Written as DNA, the CDR3 is TGTGCCAGGGGGCGGGAGTTCGGGTACGAGCAGTACTTC. Residues: CARGREFGYEQYF.

The CDR3 DNA reads TGTGCCAGCAGTCGCTCGGGGTTAACAGATACGCAGTATTTT. As protein: CASSRSGLTDTQYF. The chain carries TRBV28 and TRBJ2-3; a weak D match, TRBD2 (5 bases). The CDR3 extends over 14 amino acids. From germline, CDR1 is MDHEN and CDR2 SYDVKM. Trimming cost V 5 bases and J 3 bases, with 12 bases left between them.

The V and J genes are TRBV10-1 and TRBJ2-5, with 9 positions matching TRBD2. The J segment lost 3 bases and the V segment lost 2 bases, leaving 4 bases of the junction unmatched. The CDR3 is 15 residues long. Germline CDR1 is WNHNN and CDR2 is SYGVQD (reference sequence). Here the CDR3 reads CASSEMGGGEETQYF. In nucleotides, the CDR3 is TGCGCCAGCAGTGAGATGGGCGGGGGGGAAGAGACCCAGTACTTC.

This clone showed up just once. The chain recombines TRBV27 with TRBJ2-1; D is perhaps TRBD1 (5 bases). V was pared by 6 bases and J by 7 bases, with 25 bases between. CDR3 size: 17 residues. The germline V gene has CDR1 MNHEY and CDR2 SMNVEV (reference sequence). The CDR3 DNA sequence: TGTGCCAGCAGCTTCCTTGCCGACACCACGACAGAGAATGAGCAGTTCTTC. Translated, it gives CASSFLADTTTENEQFF.

The chain combines TRBV27 with TRBJ2-2; 8 bases fit TRBD2. V gave up 3 bases and J gave up 4 bases; unmatched junction bases: 4. This CDR3 comprises 15 residues. Germline lookup yields CDR1 MNHEY and CDR2 SMNVEV (reference sequence). CDR3 nucleotides: TGTGCCAGCAGTTTCACGGGGGGGGGCACCGGGGAGCTGTTTTTT. It is translated as CASSFTGGGTGELFF.

This clone was recorded a few times. The rearrangement links TRBV10-3 to TRBJ2-2, with 10 bases lining up with TRBD2. With 5 bases clipped from V and 3 bases from J, the junction kept 3 bases outside the gene matches. Germline V gene lookup returns CDR1 ENHRY and CDR2 SYGVKD. The CDR3 loop spans 15 amino acids. CDR3 in DNA: TGTGCCATCAGTTCTAGCGGGAGTGACACCGGGGAGCTGTTTTTT. Translated: CAISSSGSDTGELFF.

The chain uses TRBV5-1 and TRBJ2-2; tentative D call: TRBD1 (6 bases). V was shortened by 2 bases and J by 7 bases, with 18 bases between the two germline ends. Germline CDR1 is SGHRS and CDR2 is YFSETQ. The CDR3 length is 16 residues. The CDR3 here is CASSFTGQGGDGELFF. In nucleotides, the CDR3 is TGCGCCAGCAGCTTTACGGGTCAAGGGGGAGACGGGGAGCTGTTTTTT.